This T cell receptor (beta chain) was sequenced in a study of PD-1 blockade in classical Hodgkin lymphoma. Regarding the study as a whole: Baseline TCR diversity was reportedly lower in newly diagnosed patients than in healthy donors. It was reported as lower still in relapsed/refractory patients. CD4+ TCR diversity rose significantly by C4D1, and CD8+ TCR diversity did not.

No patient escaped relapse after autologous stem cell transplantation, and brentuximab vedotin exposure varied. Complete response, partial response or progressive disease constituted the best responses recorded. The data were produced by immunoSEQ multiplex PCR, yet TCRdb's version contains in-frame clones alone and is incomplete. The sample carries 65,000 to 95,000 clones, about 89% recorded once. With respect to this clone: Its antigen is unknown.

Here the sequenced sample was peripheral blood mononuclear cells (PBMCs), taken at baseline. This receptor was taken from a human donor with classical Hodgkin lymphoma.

The CDR3 DNA follows: TGTGCCAGCAGTGAAGTAGGGCGGGGTACCTACAATGAGCAGTTCTTC. It codes for CASSEVGRGTYNEQFF. The chain combines TRBV6-1 with TRBJ2-1; the D gene is possibly TRBD2 (6 bases). The CDR3 sequence is 16 residues long. Germline V lookup: CDR1 MNHNS, CDR2 SASEGT. The V gene lost 1 base and the J gene lost 2 bases, with 12 bases spanning the gap.